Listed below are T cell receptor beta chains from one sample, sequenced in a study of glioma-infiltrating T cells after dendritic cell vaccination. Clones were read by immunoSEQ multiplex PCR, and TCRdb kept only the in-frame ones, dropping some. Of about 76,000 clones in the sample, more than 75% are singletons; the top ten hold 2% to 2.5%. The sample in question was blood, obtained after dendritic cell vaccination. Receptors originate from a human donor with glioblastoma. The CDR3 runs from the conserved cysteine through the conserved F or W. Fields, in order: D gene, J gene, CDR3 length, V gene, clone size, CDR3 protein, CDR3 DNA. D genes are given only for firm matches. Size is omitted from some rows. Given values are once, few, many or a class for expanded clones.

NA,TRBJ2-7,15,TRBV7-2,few,CASSLGAGGYYEQYF,TGTGCCAGCAGCTTAGGGGCAGGGGGGTACTACGAGCAGTACTTC
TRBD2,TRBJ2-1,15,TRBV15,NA,CATSIAGAAYNEQFF,TGTGCCACCAGCATAGCGGGAGCCGCCTACAATGAGCAGTTCTTC
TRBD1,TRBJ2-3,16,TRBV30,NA,CAWSRRDRASTDTQYF,TGTGCCTGGAGTCGGCGGGACAGGGCTTCCACAGATACGCAGTATTTT
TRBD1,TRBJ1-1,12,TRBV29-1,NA,CSVEGTGTEAFF,TGCAGCGTTGAAGGGACAGGGACCGAAGCTTTCTTT
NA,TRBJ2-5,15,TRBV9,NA,CASSGSGGGMETQYF,TGTGCCAGCAGCGGTAGCGGAGGCGGAATGGAGACCCAGTACTTC
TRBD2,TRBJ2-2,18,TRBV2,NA,CASSAQHTSGVNTGELFF,TGTGCCAGCAGTGCCCAACATACTAGCGGGGTAAACACCGGGGAGCTGTTTTTT
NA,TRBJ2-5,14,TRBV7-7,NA,CASSSGQGEETQYF,TGTGCTAGCAGCAGCGGGCAGGGGGAGGAGACCCAGTACTTC
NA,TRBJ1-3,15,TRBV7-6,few,CASSLARRGGNTIYF,TGTGCCAGCAGCTTAGCCCGCCGGGGAGGAAACACCATATATTTT
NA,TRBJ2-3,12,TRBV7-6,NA,CASSPGTDTQYF,TGTGCCAGCAGCCCGGGCACAGATACGCAGTATTTT
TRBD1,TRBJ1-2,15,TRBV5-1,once,CASSVDPGQGIGYTF,TGCGCCAGCAGCGTGGACCCGGGACAGGGTATCGGCTACACCTTC
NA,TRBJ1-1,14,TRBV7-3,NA,CASSLQGIGTEAFF,TGTGCCAGCAGCTTACAGGGGATTGGGACTGAAGCTTTCTTT
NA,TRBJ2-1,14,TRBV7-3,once,CASSLGGIYNEQFF,TGTGCCAGCAGCTTAGGCGGGATCTACAATGAGCAGTTCTTC
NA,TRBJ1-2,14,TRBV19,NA,CASSIDSQAYGYTF,TGTGCCAGTAGTATTGACAGTCAGGCCTATGGCTACACCTTC
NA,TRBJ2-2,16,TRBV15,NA,CATSRGAGGNTGELFF,TGTGCCACCAGCAGAGGGGCCGGGGGGAACACCGGGGAGCTGTTTTTT
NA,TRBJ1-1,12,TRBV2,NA,CASSAVFFEAFF,TGTGCCAGCAGTGCGGTCTTTTTTGAAGCTTTCTTT
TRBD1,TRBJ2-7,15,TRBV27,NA,CASSINRDRDLEQYF,TGTGCCAGCAGTATAAACCGGGACAGGGACCTCGAGCAGTACTTC
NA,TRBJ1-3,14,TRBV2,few,CASSELAEANTIYF,TGTGCCAGCAGTGAATTGGCAGAGGCAAACACCATATATTTT
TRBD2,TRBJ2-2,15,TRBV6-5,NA,CASRLAGASTGELFF,TGTGCCAGCCGACTAGCGGGGGCCTCCACCGGGGAGCTGTTTTTT
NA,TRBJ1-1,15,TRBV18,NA,CASSPVQGQRTEAFF,TGTGCCAGCTCACCAGTTCAGGGGCAGCGCACTGAAGCTTTCTTT
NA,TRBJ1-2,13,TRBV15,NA,CATSRGGGDGYTF,TGTGCCACCAGCAGAGGGGGAGGGGATGGCTACACCTTC
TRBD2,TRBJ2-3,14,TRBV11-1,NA,CASRSRAGTDTQYF,TGTGCCAGCAGATCAAGAGCGGGAACAGATACGCAGTATTTT
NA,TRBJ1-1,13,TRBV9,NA,CASSVGWGAEAFF,TGTGCCAGCAGCGTAGGTTGGGGGGCTGAAGCTTTCTTT
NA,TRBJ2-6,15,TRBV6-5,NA,CASSRRGSGANVLTF,TGTGCCAGCAGTCGACGCGGTTCAGGGGCCAACGTCCTGACTTTC
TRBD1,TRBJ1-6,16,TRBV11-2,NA,CASSLLTGGFGSPLHF,TGTGCCAGCAGCTTGCTGACAGGGGGATTCGGATCACCCCTCCACTTT
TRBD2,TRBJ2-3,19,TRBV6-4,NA,CASSDSLLAGGHRSDTQYF,TGTGCCAGCAGTGACTCCCTGCTAGCGGGGGGGCATCGTTCAGATACGCAGTATTTT
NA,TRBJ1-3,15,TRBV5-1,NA,CASTLTGNSGNTIYF,TGCGCCAGCACGTTGACGGGTAACTCTGGAAACACCATATATTTT
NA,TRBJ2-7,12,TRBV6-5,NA,CASSHDFDEQYF,TGTGCCAGCAGTCACGACTTTGACGAGCAGTACTTC
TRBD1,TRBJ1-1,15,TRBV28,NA,CASSPGDRGWTEAFF,TGTGCCAGCAGTCCGGGGGACAGGGGGTGGACTGAAGCTTTCTTT
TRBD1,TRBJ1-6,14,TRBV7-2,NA,CASSLGTGDSPLHF,TGTGCCAGCAGCTTAGGGACAGGGGATTCACCCCTCCACTTT
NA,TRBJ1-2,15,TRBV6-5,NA,CASSYSRDPNYGYTF,TGTGCCAGCAGTTACTCCAGGGATCCTAACTATGGCTACACCTTC
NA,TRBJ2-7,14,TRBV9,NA,CASSVAGSGYEQYF,TGTGCCAGCAGCGTAGCAGGTTCCGGCTACGAGCAGTACTTC
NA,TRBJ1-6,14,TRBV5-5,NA,CASSMSSYNSPLHF,TGTGCCAGCAGCATGAGCTCCTATAATTCACCCCTCCACTTT
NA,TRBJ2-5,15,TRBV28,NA,CASSLSADNQETQYF,TGTGCCAGCAGTTTAAGTGCGGACAACCAAGAGACCCAGTACTTC
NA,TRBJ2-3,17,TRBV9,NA,CASSVGWSGGSTDTQYF,TGTGCCAGCAGCGTAGGTTGGTCTGGGGGGAGCACAGATACGCAGTATTTT
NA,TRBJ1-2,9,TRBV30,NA,CACRNGYTF,TGTGCCTGCCGTAATGGCTACACCTTC
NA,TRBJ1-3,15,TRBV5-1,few,CASSSAGNSGNTIYF,TGCGCCAGCAGCTCTGCTGGCAACTCTGGAAACACCATATATTTT
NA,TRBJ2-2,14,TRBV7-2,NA,CASSPPPGSGELFF,TGTGCCAGCAGCCCCCCCCCAGGGTCCGGGGAGCTGTTTTTT
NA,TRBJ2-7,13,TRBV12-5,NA,CASGLVLSVEQYF,TGTGCTAGTGGTTTGGTCTTAAGCGTCGAGCAGTACTTC
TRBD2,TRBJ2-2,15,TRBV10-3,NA,CAISFTSGGTGELFF,TGTGCCATCAGCTTTACTAGCGGGGGGACCGGGGAGCTGTTTTTT
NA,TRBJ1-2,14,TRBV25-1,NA,CASSGGVERYGYTF,TGTGCCAGCAGTGGTGGAGTGGAGAGGTATGGCTACACCTTC
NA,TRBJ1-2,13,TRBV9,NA,CASSFDDSYGYTF,TGTGCCAGCAGCTTTGATGACAGCTATGGCTACACCTTC
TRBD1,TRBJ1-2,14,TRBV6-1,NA,CASRGGQVNYGYTF,TGTGCCAGCAGAGGAGGACAGGTGAACTATGGCTACACCTTC
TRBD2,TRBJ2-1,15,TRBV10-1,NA,CASSGASGAAREQFF,TGCGCCAGCAGTGGGGCTAGCGGGGCCGCGAGGGAGCAGTTCTTC
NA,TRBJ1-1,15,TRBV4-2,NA,CASSQDAGSGTEAFF,TGTGCCAGCAGCCAAGATGCAGGGTCAGGCACTGAAGCTTTCTTT
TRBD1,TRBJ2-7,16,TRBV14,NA,CASSQLEKGAIYEQYF,TGTGCCAGCAGCCAACTCGAGAAGGGGGCGATCTACGAGCAGTACTTC
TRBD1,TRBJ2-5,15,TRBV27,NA,CASSLSGQGLETQYF,TGTGCCAGCAGTTTGTCCGGACAGGGGCTGGAGACCCAGTACTTC
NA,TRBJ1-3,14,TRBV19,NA,CASSADRSGNTIYF,TGTGCCAGTAGTGCCGACAGATCTGGAAACACCATATATTTT
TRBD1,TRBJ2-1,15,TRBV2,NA,CASSLTGGSGNEQFF,TGTGCCAGCAGCCTCACAGGGGGCTCGGGGAATGAGCAGTTCTTC
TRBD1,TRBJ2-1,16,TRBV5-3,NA,CARSLGGTGLGNEQFF,TGTGCCAGAAGCTTGGGGGGGACAGGGCTCGGCAATGAGCAGTTCTTC
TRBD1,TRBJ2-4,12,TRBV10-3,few,CATRTGGNIQYF,TGTGCCACCAGGACAGGGGGGAACATTCAGTACTTC
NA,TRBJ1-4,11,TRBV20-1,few,CSAIYGEKLFF,TGCAGTGCTATATACGGGGAAAAACTGTTTTTT
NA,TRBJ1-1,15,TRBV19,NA,CASSMERTGNTEAFF,TGTGCCAGTAGTATGGAGAGGACTGGGAACACTGAAGCTTTCTTT
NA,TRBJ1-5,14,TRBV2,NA,CASSGGYSNQPQHF,TGTGCCAGCTCTGGAGGGTATAGCAATCAGCCCCAGCATTTT
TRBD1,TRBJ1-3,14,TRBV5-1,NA,CASSIGTDGNTIYF,TGCGCCAGCAGCATCGGGACAGACGGAAACACCATATATTTT
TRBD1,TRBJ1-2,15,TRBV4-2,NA,CASSPRQGTGGGYTF,TGTGCCAGCAGCCCTCGACAGGGAACTGGTGGTGGCTACACCTTC
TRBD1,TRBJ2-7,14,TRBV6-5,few,CASSYRDRGYEQYF,TGTGCCAGCAGTTACCGGGACAGGGGGTACGAGCAGTACTTC
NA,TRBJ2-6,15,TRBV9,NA,CASSDQSTGANVLTF,TGTGCCAGCAGCGATCAATCAACTGGGGCCAACGTCCTGACTTTC
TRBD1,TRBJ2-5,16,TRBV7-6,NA,CASSPRGTGGGETQYF,TGTGCCAGCTCCCCTCGAGGGACAGGGGGTGGGGAGACCCAGTACTTC